This TCR beta chain came from a study of blood T cell repertoires in COVID-19. At the level of the study: Samples came from the United States, Italy and Spain, spanning acute and convalescent COVID-19. Sources were T cells, B-cell-depleted T cells, or PBMCs; the material itself was cDNA or gDNA.

Seattle's cohort entered during active infection and was followed longitudinally. Germline V gene sequence: CDR1 MNHNY, CDR2 SVGAGI (reference sequence). The CDR3 contains 14 residues. V was clipped by 5 bases and J by 3 bases; unmatched bases: 4. Here immunoSEQ multiplex PCR was the method, and the copy in TCRdb shows in-frame clones only, minus some. Among about 250,000 clones, about 84% were seen once, and the ten largest hold 5% to 6%. The TCR was taken from a woman aged 80 or over with COVID-19, enrolled during active disease. This rearrangement joins TRBV6-6 to TRBJ1-2; 9 bases fit TRBD1. What was sequenced was peripheral blood. In DNA, the CDR3 is TGTGCCAGCAGTCAAACAGGGGGCGACTATGGCTACACCTTC. Encoded protein: CASSQTGGDYGYTF.